Listed below are T cell receptor beta chains from one sample, sequenced in a study of early T cells in non-severe SARS-CoV-2 infection. TCRdb ran MiXCR on the 5' RACE reads and lists one entry per CDR3 protein. Here the sample spans more than 25,000 distinct CDR3 sequences, approximately 6% being singletons. What was sequenced was whole blood. The origin of the receptors is an adult who was a healthcare worker with PCR-confirmed SARS-CoV-2 infection or an uninfected control (not recorded which). CDR3s include the opening cysteine and the closing phenylalanine or tryptophan. Part of the rows lack a size; the others show once, few, many or a class for expanded clones.

clone size | J gene | V gene | CDR3 protein
many | TRBJ2-1 | TRBV20-1 | CSARAGTGAYNEQFF
. | TRBJ2-7 | TRBV20-1 | CSADGRNYEQYF
many | TRBJ1-6 | TRBV5-6 | CASSRPDTSPLHF
many | TRBJ2-7 | TRBV28 | CASSLNGWDNYEQYF
. | TRBJ1-3 | TRBV6-6 | CASSRHESGNTIYF
. | TRBJ1-2 | TRBV12-3/TRBV12-4 | CASNRVSREGGYTF
. | TRBJ2-3 | TRBV29-1 | CSVLERNDVRGTQYF
many | TRBJ2-1 | TRBV5-6 | CASSLPGRTTNEQFF
many | TRBJ1-5 | TRBV28 | CASGGRTNQPQHF
many | TRBJ2-3 | TRBV12-3/TRBV12-4 | CASRRQDTDTQYF
many | TRBJ2-3 | TRBV7-8 | CASSFRTAYTDTQYF
many | TRBJ2-7 | TRBV12-3/TRBV12-4 | CASRTHGGPYEQYF
few | TRBJ2-3 | TRBV5-5 | CASSLASREADTQYF
many | TRBJ2-1 | TRBV28 | CASSSPSSYNEQFF
many | TRBJ2-3 | TRBV29-1 | CSVATISTDTQYF
medium-sized | TRBJ1-5 | TRBV12-2 | CASRSLPRDSELNQPQHF
many | TRBJ1-4 | TRBV11-2 | CASSFLGDRGGEKLFF
many | TRBJ2-7 | TRBV28 | CASSAPGQEQYF
medium-sized | TRBJ1-1 | TRBV7-2 | CASSLGTANTEAFF
many | TRBJ1-4 | TRBV9 | CASNRAGQVNEKLFF
. | TRBJ1-2 | TRBV7-6 | CASTPRAGDHGYTF
many | TRBJ2-2 | TRBV28 | CASSFRPITGELFF
many | TRBJ2-3 | TRBV5-5 | CASRRDPSTDTQYF
few | TRBJ1-2 | TRBV7-9 | CASSKRQSGYTF